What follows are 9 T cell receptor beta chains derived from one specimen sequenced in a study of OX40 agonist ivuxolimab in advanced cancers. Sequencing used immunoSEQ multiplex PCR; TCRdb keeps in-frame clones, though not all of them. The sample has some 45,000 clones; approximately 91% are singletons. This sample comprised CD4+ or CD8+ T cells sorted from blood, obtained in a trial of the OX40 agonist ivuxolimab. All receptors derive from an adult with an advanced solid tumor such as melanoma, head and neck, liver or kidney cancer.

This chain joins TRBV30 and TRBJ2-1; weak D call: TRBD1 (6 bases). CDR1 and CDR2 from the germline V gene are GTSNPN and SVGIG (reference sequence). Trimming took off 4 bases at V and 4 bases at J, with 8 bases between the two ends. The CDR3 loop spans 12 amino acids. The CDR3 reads CAWTDRYNEQFF. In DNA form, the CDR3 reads TGTGCCTGGACCGACAGGTACAATGAGCAGTTCTTC.

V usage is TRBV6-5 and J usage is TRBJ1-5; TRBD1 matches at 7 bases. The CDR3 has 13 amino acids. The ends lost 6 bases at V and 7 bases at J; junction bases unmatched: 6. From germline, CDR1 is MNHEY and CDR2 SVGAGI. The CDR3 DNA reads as TGTGCCAGCAGCAGGGCAGGGGGACAGCCCCAGCATTTT. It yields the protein CASSRAGGQPQHF.

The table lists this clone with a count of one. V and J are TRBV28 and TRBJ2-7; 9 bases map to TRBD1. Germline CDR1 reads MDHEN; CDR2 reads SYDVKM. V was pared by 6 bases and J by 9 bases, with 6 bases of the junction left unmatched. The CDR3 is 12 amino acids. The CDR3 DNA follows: TGTGCCAGCAGGGACAGGGGTTTAGGGCAGTACTTC. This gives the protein CASRDRGLGQYF.

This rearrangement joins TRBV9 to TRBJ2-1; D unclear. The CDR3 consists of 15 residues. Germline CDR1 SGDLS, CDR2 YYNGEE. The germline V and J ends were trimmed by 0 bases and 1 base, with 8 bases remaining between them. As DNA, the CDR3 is TGTGCCAGCAGCGTAGAGGTGTCGTCCTACAATGAGCAGTTCTTC. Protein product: CASSVEVSSYNEQFF.

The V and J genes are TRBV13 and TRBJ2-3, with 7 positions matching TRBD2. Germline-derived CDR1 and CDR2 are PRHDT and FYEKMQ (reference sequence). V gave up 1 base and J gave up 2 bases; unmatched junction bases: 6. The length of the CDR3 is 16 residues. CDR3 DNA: TGTGCCAGCAGCTTAGTGGCTAGCGGACTCACAGATACGCAGTATTTT. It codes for CASSLVASGLTDTQYF.

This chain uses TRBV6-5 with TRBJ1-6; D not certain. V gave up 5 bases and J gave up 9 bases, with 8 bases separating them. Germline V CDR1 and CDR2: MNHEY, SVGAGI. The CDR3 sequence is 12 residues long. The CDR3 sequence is CASSDHTSPLHF. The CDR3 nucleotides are TGTGCCAGCAGTGACCATACTTCACCCCTCCACTTT.

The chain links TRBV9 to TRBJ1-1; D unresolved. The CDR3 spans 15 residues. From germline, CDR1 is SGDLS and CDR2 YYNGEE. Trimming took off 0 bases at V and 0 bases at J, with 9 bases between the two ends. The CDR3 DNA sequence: TGTGCCAGCAGCGTAGTCCCAGAAGTGAACACTGAAGCTTTCTTT. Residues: CASSVVPEVNTEAFF.

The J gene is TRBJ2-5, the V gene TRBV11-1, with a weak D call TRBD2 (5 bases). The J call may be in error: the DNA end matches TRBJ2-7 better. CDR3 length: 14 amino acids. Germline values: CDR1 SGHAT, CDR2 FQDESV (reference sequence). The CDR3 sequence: CASSLAGVWHEQYF. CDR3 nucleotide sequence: TGTGCCAGCAGCTTAGCGGGAGTGTGGCACGAGCAGTACTTC.

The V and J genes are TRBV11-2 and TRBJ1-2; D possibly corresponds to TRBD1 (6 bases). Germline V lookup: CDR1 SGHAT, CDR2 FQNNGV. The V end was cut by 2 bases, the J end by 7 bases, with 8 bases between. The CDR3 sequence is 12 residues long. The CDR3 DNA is TGTGCCAGCAGCTTATCAGGGGTTGGCTACACCTTC. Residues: CASSLSGVGYTF.